Shown below are 21 T cell receptor beta chains from a single sample sequenced in a study of T-cell memory formation after mild COVID-19. In TCRdb, the 5' RACE reads were re-called with MiXCR into one record per CDR3 protein. There are fewer than 350,000 distinct CDR3 sequences in the sample; roughly 18% occur only once, and roughly 23% lies in the top ten. Source material: PBMCs or a T cell subset sorted from them (not recorded which). All receptors come from a man aged 18 to 29 who had mild COVID-19 (a few samples of this study predate the infection). Cell type and time point are not known.

The chain couples TRBV19 to TRBJ1-3, with D possibly matching TRBD1 (5 bases). From germline, CDR1 is LNHDA and CDR2 SQIVND (reference sequence). The CDR3 length is 14 residues. Trimming removed 10 bases at V and 4 bases at J, with 17 bases between. The CDR3 nucleotides are TGTGCCACTTCGACAGCCCTTTTGGGAAACACCATATATTTT. It codes for CATSTALLGNTIYF.

This clonotype came up many times. This chain connects TRBV5-1 to TRBJ2-7, with a tentative D call TRBD1 (6 bases). Trimming cost V 4 bases and J 4 bases, with 12 bases left between them. Germline V gives CDR1 SGHRS, CDR2 YFSETQ. The CDR3 sequence is 13 residues long. The CDR3 here is CASSPQGTYEQYV. CDR3 bases: TGCGCCAGCAGCCCACAGGGAACTTACGAGCAGTACGTC.

This clonotype showed up just a few times. The chain is built from TRBV7-6 and TRBJ2-5; D call uncertain. Germline V CDR1 and CDR2: SGHVS, FNYEAQ. V lost 5 bases, J lost 5 bases, and 9 bases lay in between. This CDR3 contains 12 residues. CDR3 loop: CASSPESETQYF. Written as DNA, the CDR3 is TGTGCCAGCAGCCCAGAGTCGGAGACCCAGTACTTC.

J is TRBJ1-5 and V is TRBV20-1; D remains ambiguous. CDR3 length equals 14 residues. Germline V lookup: CDR1 DFQATT, CDR2 SNEGSKA (reference sequence). The ends were cut back, 1 base at V and 5 bases at J, with 12 bases in the middle. CDR3 loop: CSARGIGPHQPQHF. The CDR3 bases are TGCAGTGCTAGAGGAATTGGACCTCATCAGCCCCAGCATTTT.

The chain carries TRBV4-1 and TRBJ2-1; 7 bases fit TRBD1. Germline V gives CDR1 MGHRA, CDR2 YSYEKL. With V trimmed by 3 bases and J by 2 bases, 1 base remained unmatched. This CDR3 has 14 residues. CDR3 DNA sequence: TGCGCCAGCAGCCAGCAGGGGGCCTACAATGAGCAGTTCTTC. This codes for CASSQQGAYNEQFF.

The chain uses TRBV12-5 and TRBJ2-7, with 7 bases identical to TRBD1. Germline V lookup: CDR1 LGHNT, CDR2 FRNRAP. The CDR3 sequence is 13 residues long. Germline trimming cut 1 base from V and 3 bases from J; bases unmatched to any gene: 0. The CDR3 region is CASGLGTGYEQYF. The CDR3 DNA sequence: TGTGCTAGTGGTTTGGGGACAGGCTACGAGCAGTACTTC.

This clonotype came up many times. V gene TRBV6-5 combines with J gene TRBJ1-5; no firm D call. Trimming removed 0 bases from V and 6 bases from J, with 6 bases in between. Looked up from germline, CDR1 is MNHEY and CDR2 is SVGAGI. The CDR3 length is 13 residues. Here the CDR3 DNA reads TGTGCCAGCAGTTACTCCGCGGGTCAGCCCCAGCATTTT. It encodes CASSYSAGQPQHF.

V is TRBV29-1 and J is TRBJ2-3; unclear D gene. Germline V CDR1 and CDR2: SQVTM, ANQGSEA. The ends were cut back, 4 bases at V and 3 bases at J, with 8 bases in the middle. The CDR3 runs to 12 residues. The CDR3 DNA follows: TGCAGCGTTGTTGGTCGGACAGATACGCAGTATTTT. The encoded protein is CSVVGRTDTQYF.

The J gene is TRBJ1-1, the V gene TRBV12-3 or TRBV12-4, with D hard to call. V lost 3 bases and J lost 1, with 9 bases in between. CDR3 length: 14 residues. The CDR3 DNA is TGTGCCAGCAGTTTTCAGAGCTCGAACACTGAAGCTTTCTTT. It yields the protein CASSFQSSNTEAFF.

The chain employs TRBV20-1 and TRBJ2-7; D unresolved. This CDR3 comprises 14 residues. Germline CDR1 and CDR2: DFQATT and SNEGSKA (reference sequence). Between the trimmed V and J ends, which lost 0 bases and 2 bases, there was a span of 11 bases. CDR3 sequence reads: CSARDLYKPYEQYV. The CDR3 DNA follows: TGCAGTGCTAGAGACTTATACAAGCCCTACGAGCAGTACGTC.

J is TRBJ2-1 and V is TRBV5-1, with 9 positions matching TRBD1. This CDR3 spans 15 amino acids. Germline V CDR1 and CDR2: SGHRS, YFSETQ. Trimming took 3 bases from V and 6 from J; bases not matched to a gene: 7. The CDR3 spells CASSYGQGPPNEQFF. The CDR3 DNA reads as TGCGCCAGCAGCTACGGACAGGGGCCCCCCAATGAGCAGTTCTTC.

This clonotype has a count of ten or more. The CDR3 bases are TGCGCCAGCGGTGAGGGCCTCGGTAATGAAAAACTGTTTTTT. Protein product: CASGEGLGNEKLFF. The genes are TRBV5-1 and TRBJ1-4, with D unclear. V gave up 7 bases and J gave up 4 bases, with 14 bases separating them. Germline CDR1 and CDR2: SGHRS and YFSETQ. CDR3 length: 14 amino acids.

This chain links TRBV11-2 with TRBJ2-7, with D uncertain. Trimming took off 7 bases at V and 5 bases at J, with 15 bases between the two ends. CDR1 and CDR2 from the germline V gene are SGHAT and FQNNGV. This CDR3 region has 13 residues. In nucleotides, the CDR3 is TGTGCCAGCACCGTTGATAGGTTCCACGAGCAGTACTTC. Translated, it gives CASTVDRFHEQYF.

This clonotype was found a few times. V gene TRBV4-3 combines with J gene TRBJ2-7; the D gene is possibly TRBD2 (6 bases). Germline V gene sequence: CDR1 LGHNA, CDR2 YSLEER. The germline V and J ends were trimmed by 4 bases and 5 bases, with 18 bases remaining between them. The length of the CDR3 is 15 residues. The CDR3 nucleotides are TGCGCCAGCAGCCCTGGCTGGGGGGTGGGAAACGAGCAGTACTTC. It encodes CASSPGWGVGNEQYF.

This clonotype has only a few counts. The chain has TRBV27 and TRBJ1-4; no firm D call. The CDR3 covers 15 residues. From germline, CDR1 is MNHEY and CDR2 SMNVEV (reference sequence). Trimming left V 5 bases short and J 0 bases short, with 10 bases between. The CDR3 region is CASSLRLATNEKLFF. The CDR3 DNA follows: TGTGCCAGCAGTCTCCGCCTTGCAACTAATGAAAAACTGTTTTTT.

This clonotype appeared a few times. This chain joins TRBV4-3 and TRBJ1-1, with D perhaps matching TRBD1 (5 bases). The CDR3 length is 18 residues. Germline CDR1 LGHNA, CDR2 YSLEER. Trimming cost V 0 bases and J 0 bases, with 17 bases left between them. The CDR3 nucleotides are TGCGCCAGCAGCCAAGACATGACAGCCCTGGGGATGAACACTGAAGCTTTCTTT. It translates to CASSQDMTALGMNTEAFF.

This chain uses TRBV29-1 with TRBJ2-1, with D possibly TRBD2 on 5 matching bases. The CDR3 spans 13 residues. The germline V and J ends were trimmed by 2 bases and 9 bases, with 14 bases remaining between them. CDR1 and CDR2 from the germline V gene are SQVTM and ANQGSEA. CDR3 region: CSVESDAAGEQFF. CDR3 nucleotides: TGCAGCGTTGAATCTGACGCGGCGGGTGAGCAGTTCTTC.

This chain connects TRBV12-3 or TRBV12-4 to TRBJ2-7; D is possibly TRBD2 (5 bases). The CDR3 sequence is 14 residues long. Trimming stripped 6 bases from V and 2 bases from J, with 14 bases between. The CDR3 reads CASSTISGAYEQYF. Here the CDR3 DNA reads TGTGCCAGCAGCACAATCAGCGGAGCCTACGAGCAGTACTTC.

The J gene is TRBJ2-1, the V gene TRBV12-3 or TRBV12-4; TRBD2 is a possible D gene (6 bases). V lost 6 bases to trimming and J lost 7 bases, with 16 bases between them. The CDR3 runs 14 residues. The CDR3 DNA reads as TGTGCCAGCAGCTTACCTCAGGAGGGGAATGAGCAGTTCTTC. It specifies CASSLPQEGNEQFF.

This clonotype has a handful of counts. The chain carries TRBV10-3 and TRBJ1-2; the D gene is possibly TRBD1 (5 bases). Trimming took off 10 bases at V and 8 bases at J, with 17 bases between the two ends. The CDR3 totals 12 residues. CDR1 is ENHRY, CDR2 SYGVKD, per germline. CDR3 DNA: TGTGCCACGGCAGACAGAGGGAGCGGCTACACCTTC. Translation: CATADRGSGYTF.

This clonotype has just a few counts. The rearrangement joins TRBV9 to TRBJ2-1, with D perhaps TRBD1 (6 bases). V was pared by 7 bases and J by 6 bases, with 11 bases between. The germline V gene has CDR1 SGDLS and CDR2 YYNGEE. The CDR3 is made up of 12 amino acids. In DNA, the CDR3 is TGTGCCAGCGCAGGGGTTAGCAATGAGCAGTTCTTC. Translated: CASAGVSNEQFF.